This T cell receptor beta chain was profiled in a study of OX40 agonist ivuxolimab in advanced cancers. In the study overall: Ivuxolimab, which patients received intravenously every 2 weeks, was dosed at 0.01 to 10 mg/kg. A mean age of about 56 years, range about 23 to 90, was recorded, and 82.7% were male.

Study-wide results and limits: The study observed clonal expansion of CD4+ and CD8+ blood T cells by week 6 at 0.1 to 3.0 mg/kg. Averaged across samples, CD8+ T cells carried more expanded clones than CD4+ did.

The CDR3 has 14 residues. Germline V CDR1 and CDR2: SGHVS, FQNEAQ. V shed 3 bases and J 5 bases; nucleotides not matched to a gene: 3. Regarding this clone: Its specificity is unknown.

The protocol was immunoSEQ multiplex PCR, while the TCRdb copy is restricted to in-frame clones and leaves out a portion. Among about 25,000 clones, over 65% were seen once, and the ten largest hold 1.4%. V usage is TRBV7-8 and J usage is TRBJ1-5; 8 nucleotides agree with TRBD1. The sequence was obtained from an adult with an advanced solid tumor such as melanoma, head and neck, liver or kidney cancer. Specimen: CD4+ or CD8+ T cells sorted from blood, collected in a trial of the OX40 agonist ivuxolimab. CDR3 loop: CASSFSGGDQPQHF. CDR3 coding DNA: TGTGCCAGCAGCTTCTCAGGGGGCGATCAGCCCCAGCATTTT.